The 22 T cell receptor beta chains reported below all come from one sample, sequenced in a study of T cell changes during pregnancy in multiple sclerosis. TCRdb's copy holds only in-frame clones and misses some; the assay was immunoSEQ multiplex PCR. The table has about 76,000 clones, 85% to 95% seen once. The sequenced sample was peripheral blood, obtained in the second trimester of pregnancy. Receptors originate from a female donor with multiple sclerosis, enrolled in a pregnancy study.

This chain links TRBV5-6 with TRBJ1-1; 9 bases are shared with TRBD1. This CDR3 has 13 amino acids. Per the germline V gene, CDR1 is SGHDT and CDR2 is YYEEEE. With V trimmed by 8 bases and J by 3 bases, 5 bases remained unmatched. CDR3 sequence (DNA): TGTGCCAGTCAACAGGGGGCGTACACTGAAGCTTTCTTT. Residues: CASQQGAYTEAFF. Using reference TRBV5-6 and TRBJ1-1 for the parts outside the CDR3, the full variable domain is DAGVTQSPTHLIKTRGQQVTLRCSPKSGHDTVSWYQQALGQGPQFIFQYYEEEERQRGNFPDRFSGHQFPNYSSELNVNALLLGDSALYLCASQQGAYTEAFFGQGTRLTVV.

The chain uses TRBV30 and TRBJ2-5, with D tentatively TRBD2 (6 bases). CDR1 is GTSNPN and CDR2 is SVGIG in the germline V gene (reference sequence). V was cut by 2 bases and J by 3 bases, with 7 bases left in between. The CDR3 runs 12 residues. In DNA form, the CDR3 reads TGTGCCTGGAGTCGGACTAAAGAGACCCAGTACTTC. Amino acid sequence: CAWSRTKETQYF.

This clone appeared once. The chain recombines TRBV9 with TRBJ2-5, with TRBD1 identical over 10 bases. The J segment lost 1 base and the V segment lost 2 bases, leaving 5 bases of the junction unmatched. Germline lookup yields CDR1 SGDLS and CDR2 YYNGEE. The CDR3 covers 16 residues. The CDR3 loop is CASSVTGGGVQETQYF. CDR3 DNA sequence: TGTGCCAGCAGCGTGACAGGGGGCGGGGTCCAAGAGACCCAGTACTTC.

This chain uses TRBV29-1 with TRBJ1-5, with D perhaps TRBD1 (6 bases). CDR1 is SQVTM, CDR2 ANQGSEA, per germline. This CDR3 spans 14 amino acids. Trimming left V 3 bases short and J 4 bases short, with 13 bases between. CDR3 sequence (DNA): TGCAGCGTTGATTCAGGGGAAGGGAATCAGCCCCAGCATTTT. Residues: CSVDSGEGNQPQHF.

The rearrangement links TRBV7-9 to TRBJ1-6; 7 nucleotides line up with TRBD1. This CDR3 contains 16 residues. V dropped 0 bases and J dropped 6; count of bases not matched to a gene: 5. CDR1 is SEHNR, CDR2 FQNEAQ, per germline (reference sequence). The CDR3 reads CASSLAAGTANSPLHF. The CDR3 DNA sequence: TGTGCCAGCAGCTTAGCGGCCGGGACAGCTAATTCACCCCTCCACTTT.

This clone came up once. The DNA of the CDR3 is TGTGCCATCAGTGACCCAGGGATTGGAACTAATGAAAAACTGTTTTTT. Translating gives CAISDPGIGTNEKLFF. The chain has TRBV10-3 and TRBJ1-4; tentative D call: TRBD1 (5 bases). The V end was cut by 3 bases, the J end by 1 base, with 12 bases between. Germline assignment: CDR1 ENHRY and CDR2 SYGVKD. The CDR3 consists of 16 residues.

The chain has TRBV27 and TRBJ2-1, with 8 bases identical to TRBD2. V shed 5 bases and J 8 bases; nucleotides not matched to a gene: 17. Germline V gene sequence: CDR1 MNHEY, CDR2 SMNVEV (reference sequence). The CDR3 consists of 17 residues. The DNA for the CDR3 is TGTGCCAGCAGTCTCCTGAGGACTAGCCAAGGGGGAGATGAGCAGTTCTTC. Residues: CASSLLRTSQGGDEQFF.

This chain uses TRBV27 with TRBJ1-2, with D possibly TRBD1 on 6 matching bases. The CDR3 contains 14 residues. The germline V gene encodes CDR1 MNHEY and CDR2 SMNVEV (reference sequence). Deletions cut 3 bases from V and 8 bases from J, with 16 bases between. In nucleotides, the CDR3 is TGTGCCAGCAGTTTCAGGGGCTTCCCCTCAGGCTACACCTTC. Translated: CASSFRGFPSGYTF.

The V call is TRBV2, the J call TRBJ1-5; D is unresolved. Trimming shortened V by 5 bases and J by 4 bases, and 15 bases separated the two germline ends. Germline V gene lookup returns CDR1 SNHLY and CDR2 FYNNEI. This CDR3 is built from 15 residues. CDR3 region: CASSPGEEGNQPQHF. For the CDR3, the DNA is TGTGCCAGCAGTCCCGGGGAAGAGGGTAATCAGCCCCAGCATTTT.

This clone showed up just once. The chain links TRBV5-1 to TRBJ2-1, with D possibly being TRBD2 (6 bases). Trimming stripped 0 bases from V and 4 bases from J, with 8 bases between. This CDR3 contains 14 residues. Per the germline V gene, CDR1 is SGHRS and CDR2 is YFSETQ. CDR3 nucleotides: TGCGCCAGCAGCTTGGGCGGGGATTACAATGAGCAGTTCTTC. Protein product: CASSLGGDYNEQFF.

This chain uses TRBV4-2 with TRBJ2-6; 8 positions match TRBD2. V lost 0 bases, J lost 4 bases, and 8 bases stayed unmatched. Germline CDR1 and CDR2: LGHNA and YNFKEQ. The CDR3 runs to 18 residues. CDR3 DNA sequence: TGTGCCAGCAGCCAAGATGCGAGACTAGCGTCCGGGGCCAACGTCCTGACTTTC. It yields the protein CASSQDARLASGANVLTF.

The V and J genes are TRBV7-9 and TRBJ1-1; D perhaps matches TRBD1 (5 bases). Germline V gene sequence: CDR1 SEHNR, CDR2 FQNEAQ (reference sequence). The V end lost 2 bases, the J end lost 4 bases, and 14 bases lay between the germline ends. This CDR3 contains 15 residues. The DNA of the CDR3 is TGTGCCAGCAGCTTAAGGAGGGACGAGGGCACTGAAGCTTTCTTT. Its protein product is CASSLRRDEGTEAFF.

This clone was seen only once. The CDR3 nucleotides are TGTGCCAGCAGGGGGACAGCAGATAATTCACCCCTCCACTTT. As protein: CASRGTADNSPLHF. The gene calls are TRBV2 and TRBJ1-6; 7 bases line up with TRBD1. V shed 6 bases, J shed 5 bases, and the junction held 4 bases outside the gene matches. Germline lookup yields CDR1 SNHLY and CDR2 FYNNEI. The CDR3 has 14 residues.

This chain uses TRBV19 with TRBJ2-3; D may be TRBD1 (6 bases). Between the trimmed V and J ends, which lost 6 bases and 0 bases, there was a span of 13 bases. This CDR3 region has 15 residues. The V gene's germline CDR1 is LNHDA and CDR2 SQIVND (reference sequence). In DNA form, the CDR3 reads TGTGCCAGTAGACAAGGACAGACTAGCACAGATACGCAGTATTTT. Amino acid sequence: CASRQGQTSTDTQYF. The whole variable domain, remainder taken from reference TRBV19 and TRBJ2-3, is DGGITQSPKYLFRKEGQNVTLSCEQNLNHDAMYWYRQDPGQGLRLIYYSQIVNDFQKGDIAEGYSVSREKKESFPLTVTSAQKNPTAFYLCASRQGQTSTDTQYFGPGTRLTVL.

The CDR3 is CASRALGQPQHF. CDR3 nucleotides: TGTGCCAGCAGGGCGTTGGGCCAGCCCCAGCATTTT. The chain couples TRBV5-8 to TRBJ1-5; no clear D gene. Germline V gene data show CDR1 as SGHTS and CDR2 as YDEGEE. Trimming took 5 bases from V and 7 from J, leaving 10 bases between them. The CDR3 consists of 12 residues.

This clone was observed a single time. This chain connects TRBV5-1 to TRBJ2-1; TRBD2 is a possible D gene (6 bases). This CDR3 contains 14 residues. The germline V gene encodes CDR1 SGHRS and CDR2 YFSETQ. The ends were cut back, 7 bases at V and 5 bases at J, with 16 bases in the middle. CDR3 protein: CASSPAGSHNEQFF. CDR3 coding DNA: TGCGCCAGCTCCCCGGCGGGGTCCCACAATGAGCAGTTCTTC.

The J gene is TRBJ2-1, the V gene TRBV2; D is perhaps TRBD1 (7 bases). The CDR3 has 13 residues. With 6 bases removed from V and 8 bases from J, the gap between germline ends came to 14 bases. In germline, CDR1 is SNHLY, CDR2 FYNNEI. CDR3 DNA sequence: TGTGCCAGCAGCCAGCAGGGGGGCCATGAGCAGTTCTTC. The encoded protein is CASSQQGGHEQFF.

This chain joins TRBV9 and TRBJ2-7; D is possibly TRBD1 (6 bases). The CDR3 consists of 14 residues. The germline CDR1 and CDR2 sequences are SGDLS and YYNGEE. V lost 3 bases and J lost 4, with 14 bases in between. The CDR3 protein is CASSEREGVYEQYF. The CDR3 nucleotides read TGTGCCAGCAGCGAAAGAGAGGGGGTATACGAGCAGTACTTC.

The chain joins TRBV6-4 to TRBJ2-3; no firm D call. The germline V and J ends were trimmed by 2 bases and 0 bases, with 9 bases remaining between them. CDR1 is MRHNA, CDR2 SNTAGT, per germline. The CDR3 has 15 residues. CDR3 protein: CASSDGRRSTDTQYF. CDR3 nucleotides: TGTGCCAGCAGTGACGGAAGGCGGAGCACAGATACGCAGTATTTT.

The gene calls are TRBV28 and TRBJ2-5; 7 nucleotides match TRBD2. This CDR3 region has 12 residues. Germline V lookup: CDR1 MDHEN, CDR2 SYDVKM. J was trimmed by 7 bases and V by 8 bases; bases with no gene match: 7. The CDR3 DNA follows: TGTGCCAGCGGGGGGGACTCGGGGACCCAGTACTTC. This encodes CASGGDSGTQYF.

V usage is TRBV6-5 and J usage is TRBJ2-1, with unresolved D. The CDR3 has 15 residues. Between the trimmed V and J ends, which lost 2 bases and 9 bases, there was a span of 17 bases. Germline V gene data show CDR1 as MNHEY and CDR2 as SVGAGI. CDR3 protein: CASSYDHSSAFEQFF. For the CDR3, the DNA is TGTGCCAGCAGTTACGATCACAGTAGTGCGTTTGAGCAGTTCTTC.

The V gene is TRBV19, the J gene TRBJ2-2; TRBD1 is a possible D gene (5 bases). CDR1 is LNHDA and CDR2 is SQIVND in the germline V gene (reference sequence). The CDR3 contains 13 residues. V lost 7 bases and J 7 bases, leaving 13 bases between the germline ends. The CDR3 here is CASTTATGGELFF. CDR3 nucleotides: TGTGCCAGTACGACCGCCACAGGCGGGGAGCTGTTTTTT.